The T cell receptor beta chain described here comes from a study of T-cell memory formation after mild COVID-19. The study, taken as a whole, reports: Certain responding clones were present in pre-infection memory, suggesting participation of cross-reactive memory.

Trimming left V 5 bases short and J 6 bases short, with 9 bases between. The CDR3 sequence is 12 residues long. Germline V CDR1 and CDR2: SGHTA, FQGNSA. The sample holds a few counts of this clonotype. The antigen remains unidentified. TCRdb ran MiXCR on the 5' RACE reads and lists one entry per CDR3 protein. The repertoire holds 300,000 to 350,000 distinct CDR3 sequences, with approximately 14% as singletons. Sequenced input: PBMCs or a T cell subset sorted from them (not recorded which). The rearrangement uses TRBV7-2 and TRBJ2-3; D is undetermined. The receptor comes from a man between 18 and 35 years old who had mild COVID-19 (a few samples of this study predate the infection). Cell type and time point are not known. The CDR3 protein is CASSRRLDTQYF. The CDR3, as DNA: TGTGCCAGCAGCCGCAGACTCGATACGCAGTATTTT.